These 9 T cell receptor beta chains were all obtained from the same sample, sequenced in a study of T cell responses to AZD1222 COVID-19 vaccine. This table comes from immunoSEQ multiplex PCR, and its TCRdb copy is limited to in-frame clones, with some not included. The table records tens of thousands of clones, about nine tenths of them present only once. The material sequenced was peripheral blood, taken on day 0 of AZD1222 vaccination. Receptors were obtained from an adult in good health.

The chain recombines TRBV5-1 with TRBJ2-7, with 7 bases matching TRBD2. Germline V gene lookup returns CDR1 SGHRS and CDR2 YFSETQ. V was clipped by 6 bases and J by 7 bases; unmatched bases: 16. The CDR3 extends over 15 amino acids. The CDR3 loop is CASMGPAGSYGEQYF. The CDR3 bases are TGCGCCAGCATGGGGCCAGCGGGGAGTTATGGAGAGCAGTACTTC.

The V call is TRBV29-1, the J call TRBJ2-7; 14 bases are shared with TRBD2. The V gene's germline CDR1 is SQVTM and CDR2 ANQGSEA. The J segment lost 1 base and the V segment lost 5 bases, leaving 4 bases of the junction unmatched. The CDR3 totals 15 residues. The CDR3: CSVKTSGRVSYEQYF. The DNA of the CDR3 is TGCAGCGTTAAGACTAGCGGGAGGGTATCCTACGAGCAGTACTTC.

This clone was observed a handful of times. This chain uses TRBV5-5 with TRBJ1-1, with 8 bases fitting TRBD1. From germline, CDR1 is SGHKS and CDR2 YYEKEE (reference sequence). The V gene end was trimmed by 5 bases and the J gene end by 5 bases; junction bases not matched to a gene: 8. CDR3 length equals 14 residues. CDR3 amino acids: CASSDRGGWTEAFF. CDR3 sequence (DNA): TGTGCCAGCAGTGACAGGGGTGGTTGGACTGAAGCTTTCTTT.

V gene TRBV4-2 combines with J gene TRBJ2-7; tentative D call: TRBD2 (6 bases). The CDR3 runs 14 residues. Deletions cut 4 bases from V and 5 bases from J, with 15 bases between. Per germline, CDR1 LGHNA and CDR2 YNFKEQ. CDR3 DNA: TGTGCCAGCAGCCGACCGGGACTCCTTCACGAGCAGTACTTC. This sequence encodes CASSRPGLLHEQYF.

V is TRBV27 and J is TRBJ2-7; no clear D gene. CDR1 MNHEY and CDR2 SMNVEV come from the germline V gene (reference sequence). Between the trimmed V and J ends, which lost 5 bases and 3 bases, there was a span of 5 bases. The CDR3 totals 11 residues. CDR3 in DNA: TGTGCCAGCAGTAACCTCTACGAGCAGTACTTC. It translates to CASSNLYEQYF.

J is TRBJ2-7 and V is TRBV5-1; 11 bases line up with TRBD1. In germline, CDR1 is SGHRS, CDR2 YFSETQ. The CDR3 covers 15 residues. The junction had 4 bases not matched to a gene; V was cut back by 3 bases and J by 2 bases. The CDR3 nucleotides read TGCGCCAGCAGCTCACCGGGACAGGGGGCCTACGAGCAGTACTTC. Amino acids: CASSSPGQGAYEQYF.

The rearrangement links TRBV27 to TRBJ1-5; 10 nucleotides align to TRBD1. CDR1 is MNHEY, CDR2 SMNVEV, per germline (reference sequence). The J segment lost 6 bases and the V segment lost 5 bases, leaving 16 bases of the junction unmatched. The CDR3 is 18 amino acids. Here the CDR3 DNA reads TGTGCCAGCAGTCCCCTTTTAAGACAGGGGGCAGGTAGTCAGCCCCAGCATTTT. This codes for CASSPLLRQGAGSQPQHF.

The chain joins TRBV6-5 to TRBJ2-7; D may be TRBD2 (5 bases). The ends were cut back, 8 bases at V and 5 bases at J, with 10 bases in the middle. The germline V gene encodes CDR1 MNHEY and CDR2 SVGAGI. The CDR3 has 11 amino acids. CDR3 region: CASGSGDEQYF. CDR3 in DNA: TGTGCCAGCGGCTCCGGGGACGAGCAGTACTTC.

The genes are TRBV9 and TRBJ1-3; D ambiguous. V lost 3 bases, J lost 0 bases, and 10 bases lay in between. CDR3 length: 15 amino acids. Germline V gene sequence: CDR1 SGDLS, CDR2 YYNGEE. In DNA, the CDR3 is TGTGCCAGCAGCGCCGGACCTTTCTCTGGAAACACCATATATTTT. This encodes CASSAGPFSGNTIYF.